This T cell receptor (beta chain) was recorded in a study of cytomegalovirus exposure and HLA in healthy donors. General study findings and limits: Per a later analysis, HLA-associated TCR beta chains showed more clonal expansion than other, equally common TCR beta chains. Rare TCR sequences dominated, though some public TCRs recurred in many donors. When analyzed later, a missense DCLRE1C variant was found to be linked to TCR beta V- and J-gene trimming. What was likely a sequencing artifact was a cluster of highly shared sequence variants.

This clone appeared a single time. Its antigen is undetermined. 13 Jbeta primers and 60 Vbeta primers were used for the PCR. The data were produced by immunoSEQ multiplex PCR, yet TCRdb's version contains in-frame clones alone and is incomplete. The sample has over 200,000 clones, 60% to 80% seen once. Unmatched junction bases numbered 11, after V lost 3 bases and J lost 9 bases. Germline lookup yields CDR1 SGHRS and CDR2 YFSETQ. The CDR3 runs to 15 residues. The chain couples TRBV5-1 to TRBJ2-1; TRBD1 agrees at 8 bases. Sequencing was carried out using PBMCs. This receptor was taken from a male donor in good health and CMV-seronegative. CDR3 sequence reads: CASSSNHGQGPEQFF. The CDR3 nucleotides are TGCGCCAGCAGCTCAAACCACGGACAGGGACCTGAGCAGTTCTTC.